The 18 T cell receptor beta chains given below trace back to one sample, sequenced in a study of a mutant IDH1 vaccine in newly diagnosed glioma. Repertoires were generated with immunoSEQ multiplex PCR, while TCRdb's copy carries only in-frame clones and drops some. The table shows about 59,000 clones, with more than 85% occurring only once. Time point specified: baseline, week 1 (first vaccination visit). This sample's treatment: pre-vaccination baseline after standard-of-care therapy. The input for sequencing was PBMCs, taken from a glioma patient treated with radiotherapy, temozolomide or both. The receptors were gathered from a man between 45 and 60 years old with glioma.

The rearrangement links TRBV5-4 to TRBJ1-5; D unclear. With 2 bases removed from V and 0 bases from J, the gap between germline ends came to 3 bases. This CDR3 comprises 13 residues. From germline, CDR1 is SGHNT and CDR2 YYREEE (reference sequence). CDR3 in DNA: TGTGCCAGCAGCTTTGATAGCAATCAGCCCCAGCATTTT. As protein: CASSFDSNQPQHF.

This rearrangement joins TRBV18 to TRBJ1-2; 7 bases agree with TRBD1. CDR3 size: 14 residues. V trimming: 3 bases; J trimming: 7 bases; junction bases outside the gene matches: 8. The germline V gene encodes CDR1 KGHSH and CDR2 LQKENI. The CDR3 DNA sequence: TGTGCCAGCTCACCTTCCAGGGGGAGGACTGGCTACACCTTC. This codes for CASSPSRGRTGYTF.

V and J are TRBV5-1 and TRBJ2-5, with 8 bases fitting TRBD1. The V gene end was trimmed by 0 bases and the J gene end by 4 bases; junction bases not matched to a gene: 2. The germline gives CDR1 SGHRS, CDR2 YFSETQ. This CDR3 has 14 amino acids. CDR3 sequence reads: CASSLGRGRETQYF. The CDR3 nucleotides are TGCGCCAGCAGCTTGGGCAGGGGGCGAGAGACCCAGTACTTC.

This chain uses TRBV5-4 with TRBJ1-2, with D tentatively TRBD1 (6 bases). Trimming removed 5 bases at V and 2 bases at J, with 22 bases between. Germline CDR1 is SGHNT and CDR2 is YYREEE (reference sequence). This CDR3 is 17 amino acids long. CDR3: CASSQSTGPDVNYGYTF. The CDR3 DNA reads TGTGCCAGCAGTCAGTCGACAGGCCCGGACGTCAACTATGGCTACACCTTC.

The chain joins TRBV2 to TRBJ2-7; 8 positions agree with TRBD1. This CDR3 spans 15 amino acids. V lost 5 bases, J lost 3 bases, and 9 bases stayed unmatched. Germline CDR1 is SNHLY and CDR2 is FYNNEI. The CDR3 nucleotides are TGTGCCAGCAGTAATCTCAGGGGGCCCGGCTACGAGCAGTACTTC. This gives the protein CASSNLRGPGYEQYF.

This rearrangement joins TRBV2 to TRBJ2-1, with no clear D. This CDR3 spans 11 amino acids. The V end lost 1 base, the J end lost 7 bases, and 2 bases lay between the germline ends. Germline assignment: CDR1 SNHLY and CDR2 FYNNEI. The CDR3 coding sequence is TGTGCCAGCAGTGAAGGTAATGAGCAGTTCTTC. Translated, it gives CASSEGNEQFF.

V is TRBV4-1 and J is TRBJ2-2; TRBD1 agrees at 7 bases. The J segment lost 6 bases and the V segment lost 5 bases, leaving 9 bases of the junction unmatched. This CDR3 spans 15 amino acids. Germline V gene sequence: CDR1 MGHRA, CDR2 YSYEKL. In DNA, the CDR3 is TGCGCCAGCAGCACACGACAGGGTTTCCCCGGGGAGCTGTTTTTT. It yields the protein CASSTRQGFPGELFF.

The chain carries TRBV5-1 and TRBJ1-2, with 8 bases lining up with TRBD1. V shed 4 bases, J shed 7 bases, and the junction held 12 bases outside the gene matches. There are 15 residues in the CDR3. Germline loops: CDR1 SGHRS, CDR2 YFSETQ. The DNA of the CDR3 is TGCGCCAGCAGCCCGAACCTGGCAGGGGGCAGTGGCTACACCTTC. Translation: CASSPNLAGGSGYTF. Drawing the rest from reference TRBV5-1 and TRBJ1-2, the complete variable domain is KAGVTQTPRYLIKTRGQQVTLSCSPISGHRSVSWYQQTPGQGLQFLFEYFSETQRNKGNFPGRFSGRQFSNSRSEMNVSTLELGDSALYLCASSPNLAGGSGYTFGSGTRLTVV.

The gene calls are TRBV7-9 and TRBJ1-1, with D maybe TRBD1 (5 bases). CDR3 length: 14 amino acids. Germline lookup yields CDR1 SEHNR and CDR2 FQNEAQ (reference sequence). V lost 5 bases, J lost 1 base, and 11 bases lay in between. The CDR3 sequence: CASSPFQGNTEAFF. DNA for the CDR3: TGTGCCAGCAGCCCCTTTCAGGGGAACACTGAAGCTTTCTTT.

This chain connects TRBV6-5 to TRBJ2-1, with TRBD1 matching 8 bases. Per the germline V gene, CDR1 is MNHEY and CDR2 is SVGAGI. The junction had 4 bases not matched to a gene; V was cut back by 1 base and J by 5 bases. This CDR3 has 15 residues. The CDR3 sequence is CASSYYRTGNNEQFF. The CDR3, as DNA: TGTGCCAGCAGTTACTACCGGACAGGGAACAATGAGCAGTTCTTC.

This clone was seen just once. This chain connects TRBV10-1 to TRBJ2-5; 10 positions agree with TRBD1. V was pared by 6 bases and J by 4 bases, with 2 bases of the junction left unmatched. CDR3 length equals 13 residues. Germline assignment: CDR1 WNHNN and CDR2 SYGVQD (reference sequence). CDR3 amino acids: CASSRDRGETQYF. In DNA, the CDR3 is TGCGCCAGCAGCCGGGACAGGGGAGAGACCCAGTACTTC.

The rearrangement links TRBV19 to TRBJ1-5; D not resolved. Trimming cost V 3 bases and J 2 bases, with 8 bases left between them. This CDR3 is built from 14 residues. Germline assignment: CDR1 LNHDA and CDR2 SQIVND (reference sequence). CDR3 DNA sequence: TGTGCCAGTAGTATGAAACACCGCAATCAGCCCCAGCATTTT. Translated, it gives CASSMKHRNQPQHF. The full variable domain, completed using reference TRBV19 and TRBJ1-5, is DGGITQSPKYLFRKEGQNVTLSCEQNLNHDAMYWYRQDPGQGLRLIYYSQIVNDFQKGDIAEGYSVSREKKESFPLTVTSAQKNPTAFYLCASSMKHRNQPQHFGDGTRLSIL.

The genes are TRBV19 and TRBJ2-6; no reliable D call. Germline CDR1 and CDR2: LNHDA and SQIVND (reference sequence). V gave up 3 bases and J gave up 2 bases, with 8 bases separating them. The CDR3 spans 15 residues. CDR3 nucleotide sequence: TGTGCCAGTAGTATGTGGGCTACTGGGGCCAACGTCCTGACTTTC. Amino acids: CASSMWATGANVLTF.

This chain uses TRBV19 with TRBJ1-2; 7 bases are a match to TRBD1. CDR3 length equals 14 residues. The trim removed 8 bases at V and 0 bases at J, leaving 6 bases unmatched. Germline-derived CDR1 and CDR2 are LNHDA and SQIVND (reference sequence). The CDR3 sequence: CASSRTGANYGYTF. CDR3 nucleotides: TGTGCCAGTTCTAGGACAGGAGCTAACTATGGCTACACCTTC.

The chain employs TRBV10-3 and TRBJ1-1, with a tentative D call TRBD1 (5 bases). V dropped 6 bases and J dropped 5 bases, with 19 bases sitting between them. From germline, CDR1 is ENHRY and CDR2 SYGVKD. The CDR3 sequence is 15 residues long. The CDR3 DNA reads as TGTGCCATCAGGTCGGGTTTCTGGGAGGGGACTGAAGCTTTCTTT. Translation: CAIRSGFWEGTEAFF.

V gene TRBV7-9 combines with J gene TRBJ2-5; possible D gene TRBD1, 6 bases. V lost 3 bases to trimming and J lost 9 bases, with 17 bases between them. The germline CDR1 and CDR2 sequences are SEHNR and FQNEAQ (reference sequence). The CDR3 runs 14 residues. This chain's CDR3 is CASSFPGTPAAQYF. The DNA of the CDR3 is TGTGCCAGCAGCTTCCCCGGGACACCGGCGGCCCAGTACTTC.

The gene calls are TRBV27 and TRBJ1-6; D remains unclear. V was pared by 2 bases and J by 0 bases, with 14 bases between. Germline loops: CDR1 MNHEY, CDR2 SMNVEV (reference sequence). The length of the CDR3 is 18 residues. The CDR3: CASSLISPASSYNSPLHF. Here the CDR3 DNA reads TGTGCCAGCAGTTTAATCAGTCCGGCAAGCTCCTATAATTCACCCCTCCACTTT.

V is TRBV30 and J is TRBJ1-4; TRBD1 is a possible D gene (6 bases). The V end was cut by 2 bases, the J end by 6 bases, with 13 bases between. There are 14 residues in the CDR3. Germline CDR1 is GTSNPN and CDR2 is SVGIG (reference sequence). DNA of the CDR3: TGTGCCTGGAGTCAGGACAGCTTATATGAAAAACTGTTTTTT. It yields the protein CAWSQDSLYEKLFF.